The rows below give T cell receptor beta chains drawn from one sample of a study of CD8 T cells in ankylosing spondylitis. One entry per CDR3 protein results from TCRdb running MiXCR on the 5' RACE reads. This table holds about 33,000 distinct CDR3 sequences, approximately 10% found once. The source material was synovial fluid, either unsorted or a sorted T cell fraction (not recorded which). Source of these receptors: a male donor with ankylosing spondylitis. Each CDR3 is given with its conserved first and last residue. Fields, in order: V gene, D gene, J gene, clone size, CDR3 protein, CDR3 DNA. D genes are given only for firm matches. Not every row has a clone size; where given, it reads once, few, many or a size class.

TRBV29-1	NA	TRBJ2-5	many	CSVDWSEETQYF	TGCAGCGTTGATTGGTCTGAAGAGACCCAGTACTTC
TRBV7-9	TRBD1	TRBJ1-2	NA	CASSLGQGPKYGYTF	TGTGCCAGCAGCTTGGGACAGGGGCCAAAATATGGCTACACCTTC
TRBV5-1	NA	TRBJ2-3	many	CASSLQTINTQYF	TGCGCCAGCAGCTTGCAGACTATCAATACGCAGTATTTT
TRBV23-1	NA	TRBJ1-6	NA	CASSQSGSSYNSPLHF	TGCGCCAGCAGTCAATCCGGGAGCTCCTATAATTCACCCCTCCACTTT
TRBV20-1	TRBD2	TRBJ2-1	many	CSARDLVGLAGATYNEQFF	TGCAGTGCTAGAGATCTGGTGGGACTAGCGGGAGCAACCTACAATGAGCAGTTCTTC
TRBV10-2	TRBD2	TRBJ2-1	NA	CASSEPGLVNIRDEQFF	TGCGCCAGCAGTGAGCCCGGACTAGTTAATATCAGGGATGAGCAGTTCTTC
TRBV7-6	NA	TRBJ2-2	few	CASSFGFRGLSGELFF	TGTGCCAGCAGCTTCGGGTTTAGAGGGCTGTCCGGGGAGCTGTTTTTT
TRBV20-1	NA	TRBJ2-7	NA	CSARDHSWTGIGEQYF	TGCAGTGCTAGAGATCACTCCTGGACGGGCATCGGCGAGCAGTACTTC
TRBV7-9	TRBD2	TRBJ2-1	medium-sized	CASSLAGLEGNEQFF	TGTGCCAGCAGCTTAGCGGGACTAGAAGGCAATGAGCAGTTCTTC
TRBV6-2/TRBV6-3	NA	TRBJ2-5	few	CASTSYDFLTALTGETQYF	TGTGCCAGCACCTCCTACGATTTTCTGACAGCGCTGACGGGGGAGACCCAGTACTTC
TRBV28	NA	TRBJ2-7	many	CASSPPPFYEQYF	TGTGCCAGCAGTCCTCCCCCCTTCTACGAGCAGTACTTC
TRBV5-1	TRBD1	TRBJ2-5	few	CASSVQGAGTQYF	TGCGCCAGCAGCGTACAGGGGGCTGGGACCCAGTACTTC
TRBV4-1	NA	TRBJ2-7	NA	CASSQAVRTGEQYF	TGCGCCAGCAGCCAAGCAGTCAGAACGGGCGAGCAGTACTTC
TRBV7-6	NA	TRBJ2-3	many	CASSLWGTSTDTQYF	TGTGCCAGCAGCTTATGGGGGACTAGCACAGATACGCAGTATTTT
TRBV5-6	TRBD1	TRBJ2-7	many	CASSVRDRASYEQYF	TGTGCCAGCAGCGTAAGGGACAGGGCGTCCTACGAGCAGTACTTC
TRBV28	NA	TRBJ2-1	many	CASSFRRQPFF	TGTGCCAGCAGTTTTCGACGGCAACCGTTCTTC
TRBV20-1	NA	TRBJ1-3	many	CSAPSTGTLSTASGNTIYF	TGCAGTGCCCCCAGTACCGGGACCCTTAGTACAGCGTCAGGAAACACCATATATTTT
TRBV9	NA	TRBJ2-7	NA	CASSVDRGLWYEQYF	TGTGCCAGCAGCGTAGACCGGGGTTTGTGGTACGAGCAGTACTTC
TRBV9	TRBD2	TRBJ2-1	NA	CASSVFIAGGYNEQFF	TGTGCCAGCAGCGTCTTTATAGCGGGGGGCTACAATGAGCAGTTCTTC
TRBV7-2	TRBD2	TRBJ2-7	NA	CASSQAPGLMYEQYF	TGTGCCAGCAGCCAGGCCCCGGGACTAATGTACGAGCAGTACTTC
TRBV12-3/TRBV12-4	TRBD2	TRBJ2-1	few	CASRGLASSYNEQFF	TGTGCCAGCAGGGGACTAGCGAGCTCCTACAATGAGCAGTTCTTC
TRBV7-9	NA	TRBJ2-7	once	CASSGRSYEQYF	TGTGCCAGCAGTGGGCGCTCCTACGAGCAGTACTTC
TRBV27	NA	TRBJ1-1	few	CASSGHMNTEAFF	TGTGCCAGCAGCGGCCACATGAACACTGAAGCTTTCTTT
TRBV20-1	TRBD2	TRBJ2-5	few	CSAEGLAGGWAQYF	TGCAGTGCCGAGGGACTAGCGGGAGGTTGGGCCCAGTACTTC
TRBV7-2	TRBD2	TRBJ2-3	NA	CASRKSGRAGRDTQYF	TGTGCCAGCAGAAAAAGCGGGAGGGCCGGCAGAGATACGCAGTATTTT
TRBV29-1	NA	TRBJ2-7	many	CSVEMADGYEQYF	TGCAGCGTTGAAATGGCGGACGGGTACGAGCAGTACTTC
TRBV24-1	NA	TRBJ1-5	medium-sized	CATSSGLGFDQPQHF	TGTGCCACCTCCTCCGGGCTGGGCTTTGATCAGCCCCAGCATTTT
TRBV19	NA	TRBJ2-1	NA	CASSIESSYNEQFF	TGTGCCAGTAGTATAGAAAGCTCCTACAATGAGCAGTTCTTC
TRBV7-3	NA	TRBJ2-1	NA	CASSGRGNEQFF	TGTGCCAGCAGCGGGAGGGGGAATGAGCAGTTCTTC
TRBV7-9	NA	TRBJ1-3	NA	CASSDRVSGNTIYF	TGTGCCAGCAGCGATCGGGTGTCTGGAAACACCATATATTTT
TRBV7-9	TRBD1	TRBJ2-1	many	CASSIPGQGRYNEQFF	TGTGCCAGCAGCATCCCGGGACAGGGGCGGTACAATGAGCAGTTCTTC
TRBV20-1	NA	TRBJ1-6	many	CSARGGVRNNSPLHF	TGCAGTGCTAGAGGGGGGGTCCGAAATAATTCACCCCTCCACTTT
TRBV7-2	TRBD1	TRBJ2-7	few	CASSLFGTDSYEQYF	TGTGCCAGCAGCTTATTTGGGACAGACTCCTACGAGCAGTACTTC
TRBV30	NA	TRBJ1-1	few	CAWIIVNTEAFF	TGTGCCTGGATTATAGTTAACACTGAAGCTTTCTTT
TRBV6-2/TRBV6-3	TRBD2	TRBJ2-3	NA	CASRLLAGGATDTQYF	TGTGCCAGCAGGCTACTAGCGGGAGGGGCCACAGATACGCAGTATTTT
TRBV19	NA	TRBJ2-2	few	CASSRAENTGELFF	TGTGCCAGTAGTAGAGCCGAAAACACCGGGGAGCTGTTTTTT
TRBV7-6	TRBD2	TRBJ2-1	many	CASRSGTSSTYNEQFF	TGTGCCAGCAGATCCGGGACTAGTAGTACATACAATGAGCAGTTCTTC
TRBV7-2	TRBD2	TRBJ2-1	NA	CASSVASGRAYEQFF	TGTGCCAGCAGCGTCGCTAGCGGGAGGGCCTATGAGCAGTTCTTC
TRBV28	TRBD2	TRBJ2-1	NA	CASSSLGTTDNEQFF	TGTGCCAGCAGTTCACTAGGGACTACGGACAATGAGCAGTTCTTC
TRBV7-2	NA	TRBJ1-4	NA	CASSVTGKTNDKLFF	TGTGCCAGCAGCGTAACAGGGAAAACTAATGATAAACTGTTTTTT
TRBV7-9	NA	TRBJ2-1	many	CASYWGNEQFF	TGTGCCAGCTACTGGGGCAATGAGCAGTTCTTC
TRBV7-9	NA	TRBJ2-1	many	CASSLDFSGLKYNEQFF	TGTGCCAGCAGCTTAGACTTTTCGGGACTTAAATACAATGAGCAGTTCTTC
TRBV5-5	NA	TRBJ1-1	many	CASSLVAYGTEAFF	TGTGCCAGCAGCTTGGTCGCTTATGGGACTGAAGCTTTCTTT
TRBV4-1	NA	TRBJ2-7	medium-sized	CASSQDPGHEQYF	TGCGCCAGCAGCCAAGATCCGGGGCACGAGCAGTACTTC
TRBV6-5	NA	TRBJ2-5	many	CASSYSMEDKETQYF	TGTGCCAGCAGTTACTCGATGGAGGATAAAGAGACCCAGTACTTC
TRBV12-5	TRBD1	TRBJ2-1	many	CASGLDRGLYNEQFF	TGTGCTAGTGGTTTGGACAGGGGGCTTTACAATGAGCAGTTCTTC
TRBV7-3	NA	TRBJ1-1	many	CASSSQDRGHTEAFF	TGTGCCAGCAGCTCCCAGGACAGAGGGCACACTGAAGCTTTCTTT
TRBV9	TRBD1	TRBJ2-7	NA	CASSGEARDSTYEQYF	TGTGCCAGCAGCGGAGAGGCCCGGGACAGTACCTACGAGCAGTACTTC
TRBV7-6	NA	TRBJ2-3	many	CASSFSERDTQYF	TGTGCCAGCAGCTTCAGCGAGCGAGATACGCAGTATTTT
TRBV3-1	TRBD1	TRBJ2-7	NA	CASRGQGTYEQYF	TGTGCCAGCAGGGGACAGGGGACCTACGAGCAGTACTTC